The 17 T cell receptor beta chains given below trace back to one sample, sequenced in a study of blood T cell repertoires in COVID-19. Clones were sequenced by immunoSEQ multiplex PCR, and TCRdb holds only the in-frame ones, with some missing. This sample yields a few hundred thousand clones, of which approximately 83% are seen a single time; 3% to 3.5% belongs to the top ten. The sequenced material came from PBMCs or T cells enriched from blood (not recorded which). These receptors came from a woman aged 55-75 years who had recovered from COVID-19.

This clone was counted a single time. The V gene is TRBV19, the J gene TRBJ2-5, with D maybe TRBD1 (5 bases). This CDR3 spans 13 amino acids. From germline, CDR1 is LNHDA and CDR2 SQIVND (reference sequence). The V and J ends lost 5 bases and 5 bases respectively, with 12 bases between them. The CDR3 loop is CASSPWGPETQYF. The CDR3 DNA follows: TGTGCCAGTAGTCCCTGGGGCCCGGAGACCCAGTACTTC.

The chain is built from TRBV7-8 and TRBJ2-5, with 10 bases matching TRBD1. The junction had 8 bases not matched to a gene; V was cut back by 5 bases and J by 5 bases. CDR3 length equals 15 residues. From germline, CDR1 is SGHVS and CDR2 FQNEAQ. The CDR3 is CASSKPGQGLETQYF. For the CDR3, the DNA is TGTGCCAGCAGCAAACCGGGACAGGGGTTGGAGACCCAGTACTTC. Filled out from reference TRBV7-8 and TRBJ2-5, the complete variable domain reads GAGVSQSPRYKVAKRGQDVALRCDPISGHVSLFWYQQALGQGPEFLTYFQNEAQLDKSGLPSDRFFAERPEGSVSTLKIQRTQQEDSAVYLCASSKPGQGLETQYFGPGTRLLVL.

The chain has TRBV18 and TRBJ2-2; the match to TRBD1 covers 9 bases. Per germline, CDR1 KGHSH and CDR2 LQKENI. V was clipped by 6 bases and J by 1 base; unmatched bases: 6. There are 16 residues in the CDR3. The CDR3 sequence: CASSSGTGKNTGELFF. The CDR3 nucleotides read TGTGCCAGCTCCTCCGGGACAGGGAAGAACACCGGGGAGCTGTTTTTT.

This chain uses TRBV5-4 with TRBJ2-6; D ambiguous. V was shortened by 7 bases and J by 1 base, with 12 bases between the two germline ends. The CDR3 has 15 residues. Germline-derived CDR1 and CDR2 are SGHNT and YYREEE (reference sequence). CDR3 DNA sequence: TGTGCCAGCTATACCTGGCGGTCTGGGGCCAACGTCCTGACTTTC. Its protein product is CASYTWRSGANVLTF.

V and J are TRBV24-1 and TRBJ2-1; TRBD2 matches 11 bases. Looked up from germline, CDR1 is KGHDR and CDR2 is SFDVKD. The junction had 3 bases not matched to a gene; V was cut back by 4 bases and J by 5 bases. CDR3 length: 15 residues. The CDR3 is CATSDATSGDNEQFF. The CDR3 DNA follows: TGTGCCACCAGTGACGCGACTAGCGGGGACAATGAGCAGTTCTTC.

This rearrangement joins TRBV7-7 to TRBJ2-5, with D possibly matching TRBD2 (6 bases). Germline lookup yields CDR1 SSHAT and CDR2 FNYEAQ (reference sequence). The CDR3 spans 13 residues. V gave up 5 bases and J gave up 2 bases, with 9 bases separating them. As DNA, the CDR3 is TGTGCCAGCAGCCGGGGGAATCAAGAGACCCAGTACTTC. Encoded protein: CASSRGNQETQYF.

The chain has TRBV3-1 (or the pseudogene TRBV3-2) and TRBJ2-6, with D maybe TRBD1 (5 bases). Germline V gene data show CDR1 as LGHDT and CDR2 as YNNKEL (reference sequence). The CDR3 is made up of 18 amino acids. The V end lost 0 bases, the J end lost 1 base, and 13 bases lay between the germline ends. The CDR3 DNA sequence: TGTGCCAGCAGCCAAGATGGGGCAGTACTATCTGGGGCCAACGTCCTGACTTTC. Translated, it gives CASSQDGAVLSGANVLTF.

V is TRBV10-1 and J is TRBJ2-1; TRBD2 matches 12 bases. Trimming took 0 bases from V and 12 from J; bases not matched to a gene: 15. The CDR3 has 18 residues. Germline V gene sequence: CDR1 WNHNN, CDR2 SYGVQD (reference sequence). CDR3 nucleotide sequence: TGCGCCAGCAGTGAGTCTCAGATGGGGACTAGCGGGCCGGCTCGGCAGTTCTTC. It codes for CASSESQMGTSGPARQFF.

This chain connects TRBV19 to TRBJ2-3; 7 nucleotides agree with TRBD2. The germline V gene has CDR1 LNHDA and CDR2 SQIVND (reference sequence). This CDR3 has 14 amino acids. Trimming at V came to 3 bases and at J to 4 bases, leaving 4 bases not matched to a gene. The CDR3 DNA sequence: TGTGCCAGTAGTATTCTGCGGGAGTCAGATACGCAGTATTTT. Translated: CASSILRESDTQYF.

The genes are TRBV18 and TRBJ2-5; 7 bases are a match to TRBD1. Germline CDR1 and CDR2: KGHSH and LQKENI. CDR3 length: 15 residues. The V segment lost 3 bases and the J segment 1 base; nucleotides outside the gene matches: 5. CDR3 nucleotides: TGTGCCAGCTCACCCGCCGGGACAGTCCAAGAGACCCAGTACTTC. Translation gives CASSPAGTVQETQYF.

CDR3 residues: CASSQERGSPLHF. The CDR3 bases are TGTGCCAGCAGCCAAGAACGGGGTTCACCCCTCCACTTT. This sequence joins TRBV3-1 (or the pseudogene TRBV3-2) and TRBJ1-6; no definite D call. This CDR3 comprises 13 residues. Germline CDR1 reads LGHDT; CDR2 reads YNNKEL (reference sequence). V was cut by 0 bases and J by 9 bases, with 6 bases left in between.

The genes are TRBV29-1 and TRBJ2-7, with TRBD2 matching over 13 bases. This CDR3 contains 14 residues. Germline lookup yields CDR1 SQVTM and CDR2 ANQGSEA. After removal of 6 bases from V and 3 bases from J, the junction contained 5 bases not matched to a gene. CDR3 sequence reads: CSVWTSGSIYEQYF. The CDR3 bases are TGCAGCGTATGGACTAGCGGGAGTATCTACGAGCAGTACTTC.

This rearrangement joins TRBV5-1 to TRBJ2-2; 10 bases map to TRBD1. This CDR3 comprises 15 residues. Germline V gene lookup returns CDR1 SGHRS and CDR2 YFSETQ. With 5 bases clipped from V and 4 bases from J, the junction kept 5 bases outside the gene matches. DNA of the CDR3: TGCGCCAGCAGTCGGACAGGGGGATCCACCGGGGAGCTGTTTTTT. Translated: CASSRTGGSTGELFF.

V gene TRBV10-1 combines with J gene TRBJ2-3, with TRBD1 identical over 12 bases. Germline CDR1 reads WNHNN; CDR2 reads SYGVQD (reference sequence). This CDR3 spans 17 amino acids. Trimming cost V 6 bases and J 3 bases; bases outside gene matches: 10. CDR3 bases: TGCGCCAGCAGCGCAACCGGGACAGGGGGCGAAACAGATACGCAGTATTTT. Protein sequence: CASSATGTGGETDTQYF.

The rearrangement joins TRBV7-2 to TRBJ1-5; TRBD1 agrees at 9 bases. V shed 2 bases and J 4 bases; nucleotides not matched to a gene: 3. The CDR3 contains 15 residues. Germline values: CDR1 SGHTA, CDR2 FQGNSA. CDR3 sequence (DNA): TGTGCCAGCAGCTTACTAGGACAGGGGAATCAGCCCCAGCATTTT. Translating gives CASSLLGQGNQPQHF. The full variable domain, its missing parts supplied by reference TRBV7-2 and TRBJ1-5, is GAGVSQSPSNKVTEKGKDVELRCDPISGHTALYWYRQSLGQGLEFLIYFQGNSAPDKSGLPSDRFSAERTGGSVSTLTIQRTQQEDSAVYLCASSLLGQGNQPQHFGDGTRLSIL.

The V gene is TRBV6-5, the J gene TRBJ1-5, with TRBD1 as a possible D gene (6 bases). The CDR3 runs to 15 residues. The germline gives CDR1 MNHEY, CDR2 SVGAGI. V lost 0 bases and J 1 base, leaving 7 bases between the germline ends. CDR3 region: CASSYSQGSNQPQHF. CDR3 DNA sequence: TGTGCCAGCAGTTACTCTCAGGGGAGCAATCAGCCCCAGCATTTT.

In regard to this clone: The same CDR3 can be traced to other DNA sequences in this sample. The gene calls are TRBV20-1 and TRBJ1-1; D is unresolved. Germline CDR1 and CDR2: DFQATT and SNEGSKA (reference sequence). The CDR3 runs 12 residues. V lost 3 bases and J 2 bases, leaving 7 bases between the germline ends. The DNA for the CDR3 is TGCAGTGCTAGTAGCCCCAACACTGAAGCTTTCTTT. This codes for CSASSPNTEAFF.